The 8 T cell receptor beta chains reported below all come from one sample, sequenced in a study of early T cells in non-severe SARS-CoV-2 infection. TCRdb ran MiXCR on the 5' RACE reads and lists one entry per CDR3 protein. Of tens of thousands of distinct CDR3 sequences in the sample, around 6.1% were seen once. This specimen consisted of whole blood, obtained at baseline. The receptors come from an adult who was a healthcare worker with PCR-confirmed SARS-CoV-2 infection or an uninfected control (not recorded which).

This clonotype came up many times. V usage is TRBV30 and J usage is TRBJ2-7, with D perhaps TRBD1 or TRBD2 (5 bases each). Trimming took 3 bases from V and 7 from J, leaving 13 bases between them. The CDR3 is 12 amino acids. In germline, CDR1 is GTSNPN, CDR2 SVGIG (reference sequence). The CDR3 DNA reads as TGTGCCTGGAGCCGAGGGGCCTGGGAGCAGTACTTC. As protein: CAWSRGAWEQYF.

This clonotype was detected ten times or more. The chain is built from TRBV7-9 and TRBJ2-5, with 12 bases aligning to TRBD2. V lost 5 bases, J lost 9 bases, and 16 bases stayed unmatched. The CDR3 length is 17 residues. Germline V gives CDR1 SEHNR, CDR2 FQNEAQ (reference sequence). CDR3 nucleotides: TGTGCCAGCAGCCGTGGACTAGCGGGGAATACCTATATGCCCCAGTACTTC. Translated: CASSRGLAGNTYMPQYF.

This sequence joins TRBV12-3 or TRBV12-4 and TRBJ2-5; D may be TRBD1 (5 bases). There are 14 residues in the CDR3. Deletions cut 6 bases from V and 5 bases from J, with 16 bases between. The CDR3 here is CASSPRGRQETQYF. For the CDR3, the DNA is TGTGCCAGCAGCCCTCGTGGCCGACAGGAGACCCAGTACTTC.

This clonotype has ten or more counts. This chain links TRBV10-2 with TRBJ2-3, with 12 bases lining up with TRBD2. Germline V gene sequence: CDR1 WSHSY, CDR2 SAAADI. V lost 8 bases, J lost 4 bases, and 10 bases stayed unmatched. The CDR3 totals 16 residues. The CDR3 sequence: CASQGLAGGPSDTQYF. CDR3 sequence (DNA): TGCGCCAGCCAGGGGCTAGCGGGGGGGCCGTCAGATACGCAGTATTTT.

V gene TRBV5-1 combines with J gene TRBJ2-3; D is uncertain. CDR1 SGHRS and CDR2 YFSETQ come from the germline V gene. V lost 1 base to trimming and J lost 4 bases, with 7 bases between them. The CDR3 covers 13 residues. CDR3 bases: TGCGCCAGCAGCTTGCCAGGCCCAGATACGCAGTATTTT. Translating gives CASSLPGPDTQYF.

This clonotype was counted only a few times. The rearrangement joins TRBV20-1 to TRBJ2-7, with 11 nucleotides matching TRBD2. The germline CDR1 and CDR2 sequences are DFQATT and SNEGSKA (reference sequence). Germline trimming cut 6 bases from V and 7 bases from J; bases unmatched to any gene: 5. The CDR3 runs to 12 residues. In nucleotides, the CDR3 is TGCAGTGCAAGGGCTAGCGGGAGGGAGCAGTACTTC. Translating it yields CSARASGREQYF.

This clonotype was observed many times. The V gene is TRBV24-1, the J gene TRBJ2-3; D remains unclear. Germline V gene sequence: CDR1 KGHDR, CDR2 SFDVKD. There are 19 residues in the CDR3. With 0 bases removed from V and 1 base from J, the gap between germline ends came to 19 bases. CDR3 sequence (DNA): TGTGCCACCAGTGATTTGCAACTGTCGCATACTAACTGCACAGATACGCAGTATTTT. Protein sequence: CATSDLQLSHTNCTDTQYF.

This clonotype came up many times. The gene calls are TRBV29-1 and TRBJ2-1; D is uncertain. This CDR3 is built from 15 residues. CDR1 and CDR2 (germline): SQVTM, ANQGSEA. The V gene lost 4 bases and the J gene lost 4 bases, with 17 bases spanning the gap. CDR3 sequence: CSVAVSLGLYNEQFF. Written as DNA, the CDR3 is TGCAGCGTTGCAGTTAGTTTGGGCCTATACAATGAGCAGTTCTTC.